The T cell receptor (beta chain) described here comes from a study of blood T cells in healthy people across ages. The authors ran a second PCR of roughly 7 to 11 cycles using a sample-barcoded 5' primer and a J-beta primer mix. Each CDR3 protein gets one entry after TCRdb re-called the 5' RACE reads with MiXCR. The profile shows roughly 730,000 distinct CDR3 sequences, roughly three fifths of them singletons. Sequencing used blood. This receptor was obtained from a man aged 35 to 55 in good health.

CDR3 sequence reads: CASSELGRGNQPQHF. The CDR3 DNA follows: TGTGCCAGCAGTGAATTGGGCAGGGGGAATCAGCCCCAGCATTTT. The chain has TRBV6-1 and TRBJ1-5, with 7 bases that match TRBD1. Germline trimming cut 2 bases from V and 4 bases from J; bases unmatched to any gene: 5. This CDR3 has 15 residues. Germline V lookup: CDR1 MNHNS, CDR2 SASEGT.